Sequencing of this T cell receptor beta chain was carried out in a study of technical replicates of blood from several donors. Clones were sequenced by immunoSEQ multiplex PCR, and TCRdb holds only the in-frame ones, with some missing. The top ten hold approximately 0.27% of the sample, which has 75,000 to 100,000 clones, just over 90% seen once. The CDR3 sequence is 15 residues long. Deletions cut 11 bases from V and 3 bases from J, with 22 bases between. From germline, CDR1 is MNHNS and CDR2 SASEGT. The chain couples TRBV6-1 to TRBJ1-2; D not resolved. The sequence came from a human donor in good health. Sequenced: T cells isolated from PBMCs. CDR3 sequence (DNA): TGTGCCTCCCCCCCCCATGAGGGAGGCGACTATGGCTACACCTTC. This gives the protein CASPPHEGGDYGYTF.